The clone carrying this T cell receptor beta chain was detected only a few times. Its antigen is unidentified. This sample stems from a study of T cell repertoires in cytomegalovirus infection. The overall study: Indications of both CMV infection and matching HLA type were provided by public TCR beta signatures. Study-wide results and limits: Predominance within the ex vivo response was attributable to HLA-C-restricted CMV-specific TCR beta clonotypes.

V gave up 0 bases and J gave up 10 bases, with 12 bases separating them. Looked up from germline, CDR1 is LGHNA and CDR2 is YSLEER. CDR3 length: 13 residues. TCRdb re-called the reads with MiXCR, one entry per CDR3 protein. Seen here are around 350,000 distinct CDR3 sequences, about a sixth observed once, and the top ten hold less than 9.5%. The sequenced sample consisted of PBMCs. The rearrangement uses TRBV4-3 and TRBJ1-1; D not certain. This receptor was obtained from a human donor in good health (CMV status not recorded). Some clones in this sample may be carry-over from other donors' samples. CDR3 coding DNA: TGCGCCAGCAGCCAAGAGCATGGGTCTACAGCTTTCTTT. Its protein product is CASSQEHGSTAFF.